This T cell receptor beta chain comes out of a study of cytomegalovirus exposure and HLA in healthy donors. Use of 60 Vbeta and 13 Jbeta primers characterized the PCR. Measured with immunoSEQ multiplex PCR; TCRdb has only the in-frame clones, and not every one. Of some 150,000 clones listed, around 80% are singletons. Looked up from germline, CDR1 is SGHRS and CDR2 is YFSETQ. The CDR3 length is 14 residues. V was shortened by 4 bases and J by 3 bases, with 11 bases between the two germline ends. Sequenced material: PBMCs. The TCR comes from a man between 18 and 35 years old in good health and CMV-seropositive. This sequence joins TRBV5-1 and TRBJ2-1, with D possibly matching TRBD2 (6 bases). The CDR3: CASSPGAGYNEQFF. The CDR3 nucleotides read TGCGCCAGCAGCCCAGGAGCGGGCTACAATGAGCAGTTCTTC.